The clone carrying this T cell receptor (beta chain) was detected ten times or more. The data were taken from a study of T-cell memory formation after mild COVID-19. The TCR alpha and TCR beta cDNA libraries, bearing sample barcodes and UMIs, were generated by 5'RACE using constant-segment primers. TCRdb used MiXCR to reprocess the 5' RACE reads, holding one entry per CDR3 protein. The sample has around 260,000 distinct CDR3 sequences; roughly 15% are singletons. Trimming shortened V by 4 bases and J by 3 bases, and 12 bases separated the two germline ends. The CDR3 contains 15 residues. The clonotype originates from a man aged 18 to 30 who had mild COVID-19 (a few samples of this study predate the infection). Cell type and time point are not known. Input material: PBMCs or a T cell subset sorted from them (not recorded which). The rearrangement joins TRBV12-3 or TRBV12-4 to TRBJ1-4; weak D call: TRBD1 (5 bases). CDR3 amino acids: CASSSQTGPNEKLFF. In DNA form, the CDR3 reads TGTGCCAGCAGTTCTCAGACGGGGCCTAATGAAAAACTGTTTTTT.